This is a list of T cell receptor beta chains from one sample in a study of blood T cell repertoires in COVID-19. TCRdb's copy holds only in-frame clones and misses some; the assay was immunoSEQ multiplex PCR. The sample lists roughly 68,000 clones; roughly 85% were seen once. Sample: peripheral blood. The receptors stem from a woman older than 75 with acute or convalescent COVID-19. CDR3s include the opening cysteine and the closing phenylalanine or tryptophan. Fields, in order: V gene, J gene, clone size, D gene, CDR3 protein, CDR3 DNA. D genes are given only for firm matches. Part of the rows lack a size; the others show once, few, many or a class for expanded clones.

>TRBV11-2|TRBJ2-1|.|.
CASSLDNSSQFF
TGTGCCAGCAGCTTAGATAACAGTTCTCAGTTCTTC
>TRBV5-1|TRBJ2-1|.|TRBD1
CASSLRTGDNEQFF
TGCGCCAGCAGCTTACGGACAGGGGACAATGAGCAGTTCTTC
>TRBV11-3|TRBJ1-6|.|.
CASSPLGGSPPLHF
TGTGCCAGCAGCCCTTTGGGAGGCTCCCCACCCCTCCACTTT
>TRBV30|TRBJ1-1|.|TRBD1
CAWRPHRGPTEAFF
TGTGCCTGGAGACCCCACAGGGGGCCCACTGAAGCTTTCTTT
>TRBV5-1|TRBJ2-7|.|.
CASSFLSGRSYEQYF
TGCGCCAGCAGCTTCCTCTCGGGAAGATCCTACGAGCAGTACTTC
>TRBV30|TRBJ2-7|once|TRBD2
CAWTGTSGVYEQYF
TGTGCCTGGACGGGGACTAGCGGGGTATACGAGCAGTACTTC
>TRBV2|TRBJ1-6|.|TRBD1
CASSEPPGQETLHF
TGTGCCAGCAGTGAACCCCCGGGACAGGAGACCCTCCACTTT
>TRBV19|TRBJ1-2|.|.
CASSFQGGGYTF
TGTGCCAGTAGTTTTCAGGGTGGTGGCTACACCTTC
>TRBV11-2|TRBJ2-7|.|.
CASTVDISYEQYF
TGTGCCAGCACCGTCGACATCTCCTACGAGCAGTACTTC
>TRBV29-1|TRBJ1-2|once|.
CSVAGASYGYTF
TGCAGCGTTGCTGGGGCAAGCTATGGCTACACCTTC
>TRBV5-4|TRBJ1-1|.|TRBD1
CASSPRDRVIAEAFF
TGTGCCAGCAGCCCCCGGGACAGGGTTATCGCTGAAGCTTTCTTT
>TRBV21-1|TRBJ2-7|once|.
CASSGGTTSYEQYF
TGTGCCAGCAGCGGTGGGACTACATCCTACGAGCAGTACTTC
>TRBV29-1|TRBJ1-5|.|TRBD1
CRLPGQGEIQPQHF
TGCAGACTACCGGGACAGGGGGAAATTCAGCCCCAGCATTTT
>TRBV5-5|TRBJ2-2|.|TRBD1
CASSWGQGGNTGELFF
TGTGCCAGCAGCTGGGGACAGGGAGGGAACACCGGGGAGCTGTTTTTT
>TRBV19|TRBJ2-5|.|.
CASSDLPGTGEETQYF
TGTGCCAGTAGTGACCTTCCCGGGACTGGGGAAGAGACCCAGTACTTC
>TRBV18|TRBJ1-2|.|.
CASSPLGRADYGYTF
TGTGCCAGCTCACCCCTCGGCAGGGCAGACTATGGCTACACCTTC
>TRBV5-8|TRBJ1-1|.|TRBD1
CASSFYLGQGAAGTEAFF
TGTGCCAGCAGCTTCTATTTAGGACAGGGGGCCGCGGGCACTGAAGCTTTCTTT
>TRBV7-8|TRBJ1-4|few|.
CASSFDRPTNEKLFF
TGTGCCAGCAGCTTCGACAGACCAACTAATGAAAAACTGTTTTTT
>TRBV10-1|TRBJ2-1|.|TRBD1
CASSWGEGANEQFF
TGCGCCAGCAGTTGGGGTGAGGGGGCCAATGAGCAGTTCTTC
>TRBV19|TRBJ1-2|.|TRBD1
CASSVRQGYGYTF
TGTGCCAGTAGTGTCCGACAGGGCTATGGCTACACCTTC
>TRBV9|TRBJ2-3|.|.
CASSVGQGTDTQYF
TGTGCCAGCAGCGTAGGACAGGGCACAGATACGCAGTATTTT
>TRBV5-1|TRBJ2-7|.|.
CASSLDPLVSYEQYF
TGCGCCAGCAGCTTGGATCCCCTAGTCTCCTACGAGCAGTACTTC
>TRBV4-2|TRBJ1-1|.|.
CASSQGRNTEAFF
TGTGCCAGCAGCCAAGGCAGGAACACTGAAGCTTTCTTT
>TRBV18|TRBJ2-7|.|TRBD1
CASSLTGGGEQYF
TGTGCCAGCTCACTTACAGGGGGAGGCGAGCAGTACTTC
>TRBV3-1/TRBV3-2|TRBJ2-5|.|.
CASSQGVEAETQYF
TGTGCCAGCAGCCAAGGGGTCGAGGCAGAGACCCAGTACTTC
>TRBV10-3|TRBJ2-2|.|TRBD2
CAISGTSGTNTGELFF
TGTGCCATCAGTGGGACTAGCGGGACGAACACCGGGGAGCTGTTTTTT
>TRBV7-2|TRBJ1-1|.|.
CASRGTDTGGTEAFF
TGTGCCAGCAGGGGGACTGACACTGGGGGCACTGAAGCTTTCTTT
>TRBV24-1|TRBJ2-5|.|.
CATSDSRETQYF
TGTGCCACCAGTGATTCCCGGGAGACCCAGTACTTC
>TRBV6-5|TRBJ1-1|.|TRBD1
CASSTGGPRVAFF
TGTGCCAGCAGTACAGGGGGCCCTAGGGTCGCTTTCTTT
>TRBV28|TRBJ1-6|.|.
CANSQGLYNSPLHF
TGTGCCAACAGTCAGGGCCTCTATAATTCACCCCTCCACTTT
>TRBV10-1|TRBJ2-7|few|TRBD1
CASSESGDRGRNEQYF
TGCGCCAGCAGTGAGTCGGGTGACAGGGGGCGAAACGAGCAGTACTTC